This paragraph covers one T cell receptor beta chain sequence. Only in-frame clones appear in the TCRdb table, and some are missing; sequencing was by immunoSEQ multiplex PCR. Altogether 100,000 to 150,000 clones are present, under 85% being singletons, with the ten largest covering about a tenth. This sample stems from a study of blood T cell repertoires in COVID-19. Study information: Sources were T cells, B-cell-depleted T cells, or PBMCs; the material itself was cDNA or gDNA.

Sequenced material: peripheral blood. This clonotype was obtained from a man aged 35-49 years with active or convalescent COVID-19.

DNA for the CDR3: TGCGCCAGCAGCTTGAATCAGGGGCCATTAGAGACCCAGTACTTC. It yields the protein CASSLNQGPLETQYF. The chain employs TRBV5-1 and TRBJ2-5, with D perhaps matching TRBD1 (6 bases). In germline, CDR1 is SGHRS, CDR2 YFSETQ. With 1 base removed from V and 4 bases from J, the gap between germline ends came to 14 bases. The CDR3 is made up of 15 amino acids.